The 29 T cell receptor beta chains below come from one sample, sequenced in a study of blood T cell repertoires in COVID-19. The protocol was immunoSEQ multiplex PCR, while the TCRdb copy is restricted to in-frame clones and leaves out a portion. The sample contains roughly 330,000 clones, over 75% of which appear only once. Material: PBMCs or T cells enriched from blood (not recorded which). The receptor source for this set is a woman in her thirties who had recovered from COVID-19.

This sequence joins TRBV28 and TRBJ1-2; D unresolved. This CDR3 spans 13 amino acids. V was clipped by 6 bases and J by 1 base, with 9 bases between them. Germline assignment: CDR1 MDHEN and CDR2 SYDVKM. The DNA of the CDR3 is TGTGCCAGCAGCCAACACGTTAACTATGGCTACACCTTC. It translates to CASSQHVNYGYTF.

J is TRBJ2-5 and V is TRBV5-1; D possibly corresponds to TRBD2 (6 bases). Trimming shortened V by 6 bases and J by 2 bases, and 17 bases separated the two germline ends. Germline assignment: CDR1 SGHRS and CDR2 YFSETQ. The CDR3 spans 15 residues. CDR3 nucleotide sequence: TGCGCCAGCACCCTGACCCCCGGGGGTCAAGAGACCCAGTACTTC. It specifies CASTLTPGGQETQYF.

This chain joins TRBV3-1 (or the pseudogene TRBV3-2) and TRBJ2-7, with D perhaps matching TRBD2 (5 bases). Germline-derived CDR1 and CDR2 are LGHDT and YNNKEL (reference sequence). This CDR3 region has 14 residues. V was trimmed by 3 bases and J by 3 bases, leaving 12 bases between them. Here the CDR3 reads CASSHSPGDYEQYF. The CDR3 DNA reads TGTGCCAGCAGCCATTCCCCCGGGGACTACGAGCAGTACTTC.

This clone was detected a few times. The rearrangement links TRBV5-5 to TRBJ1-1; TRBD1 might be the D (6 bases). V lost 4 bases to trimming and J lost 7 bases, with 14 bases between them. CDR3 length: 13 amino acids. CDR1 is SGHKS and CDR2 is YYEKEE in the germline V gene (reference sequence). The CDR3 DNA reads TGTGCCAGCAGCCCAGCGGGGGCGAGTGAAGCTTTCTTT. Residues: CASSPAGASEAFF.

V is TRBV11-1 and J is TRBJ2-1, with 8 bases fitting TRBD2. The germline CDR1 and CDR2 sequences are SGHAT and FQDESV (reference sequence). This CDR3 spans 16 amino acids. V lost 1 base, J lost 10 bases, and 12 bases stayed unmatched. The CDR3 spells CASSLGGPGGVSEQFF. The CDR3 DNA reads as TGTGCCAGCAGCTTAGGAGGACCCGGGGGGGTATCCGAGCAGTTCTTC.

CDR3 amino acids: CSASVPLGTHSYEQYF. DNA of the CDR3: TGCAGTGCTAGTGTTCCCTTAGGGACTCACTCCTACGAGCAGTACTTC. The V gene is TRBV20-1, the J gene TRBJ2-7; weak D call: TRBD2 (6 bases). V lost 3 bases, J lost 0 bases, and 18 bases lay in between. The CDR3 runs to 16 residues. Looked up from germline, CDR1 is DFQATT and CDR2 is SNEGSKA (reference sequence).

The V and J genes are TRBV5-4 and TRBJ2-5; 8 bases map to TRBD2. This CDR3 has 14 residues. V lost 4 bases and J lost 5; bases outside the gene matches: 7. In germline, CDR1 is SGHNT, CDR2 YYREEE (reference sequence). The CDR3: CASSLSGAGETQYF. The CDR3 DNA follows: TGTGCCAGCAGCCTTAGCGGGGCGGGGGAGACCCAGTACTTC.

The CDR3, as DNA: TGTGCCAGCAGCCGAATTTTCTCCGGGACTGATGGCTACACCTTC. Translation: CASSRIFSGTDGYTF. This chain uses TRBV3-1 (or the pseudogene TRBV3-2) with TRBJ1-2; a weak D match, TRBD1 (5 bases). The CDR3 totals 15 residues. Germline CDR1 is LGHDT and CDR2 is YNNKEL (reference sequence). V lost 4 bases and J lost 6, with 18 bases in between.

This clone was seen a handful of times. The chain carries TRBV19 and TRBJ1-1, with D unresolved. Germline V gene data show CDR1 as LNHDA and CDR2 as SQIVND (reference sequence). Between the trimmed V and J ends, which lost 1 base and 7 bases, there was a span of 13 bases. The CDR3 is 14 amino acids. CDR3 sequence reads: CASSIGIGRFEAFF. In DNA form, the CDR3 reads TGTGCCAGTAGTATAGGGATAGGGAGATTTGAAGCTTTCTTT.

The chain links TRBV7-9 to TRBJ2-7, with D uncertain. CDR3 length: 14 amino acids. Trimming removed 5 bases from V and 1 base from J, with 12 bases in between. Germline V lookup: CDR1 SEHNR, CDR2 FQNEAQ (reference sequence). As DNA, the CDR3 is TGTGCCAGCAGCCGCGATGGAGTTTCCTACGAGCAGTACTTC. It translates to CASSRDGVSYEQYF.

V and J are TRBV21-1 and TRBJ1-2; the table names TRBD1, a call not compared with the DNA. TRBV21-1 is a documented pseudogene. The CDR3 contains 11 residues. CDR3 sequence (DNA): TGTGCCAGCAGCAATCAGGGGGGCTACACCTTC. It translates to CASSNQGGYTF.

The gene calls are TRBV27 and TRBJ1-2; no reliable D call. The V gene's germline CDR1 is MNHEY and CDR2 SMNVEV (reference sequence). Trimming removed 2 bases at V and 2 bases at J, with 12 bases between. The CDR3 length is 15 residues. CDR3: CASSLEGKRNYGYTF. The CDR3 bases are TGTGCCAGCAGTTTAGAGGGAAAGAGGAACTATGGCTACACCTTC.

This chain joins TRBV11-2 and TRBJ2-1, with D perhaps TRBD2 (7 bases). The CDR3 has 13 residues. Germline V CDR1 and CDR2: SGHAT, FQNNGV. Trimming stripped 7 bases from V and 12 bases from J, with 19 bases between. The chain's CDR3 is CASTLGGAGPQFF. The CDR3 DNA follows: TGTGCCAGCACCCTAGGGGGGGCGGGGCCGCAGTTCTTC.

V usage is TRBV6-1 and J usage is TRBJ2-4, with 8 nucleotides matching TRBD2. With V trimmed by 3 bases and J by 7 bases, 8 bases remained unmatched. The CDR3 extends over 15 amino acids. CDR1 and CDR2 (germline): MNHNS, SASEGT. The CDR3 protein is CASSDSRLAGNIQYF. CDR3 sequence (DNA): TGTGCCAGCAGTGACAGCCGGCTAGCGGGCAACATTCAGTACTTC.

V is TRBV6-5 and J is TRBJ1-4, with 8 bases that match TRBD1. Germline CDR1 reads MNHEY; CDR2 reads SVGAGI. J gave up 4 bases and V 6 bases, and 7 bases lay outside the gene matches. The CDR3 is 15 amino acids. The CDR3 sequence: CASRTGAAINEKLFF. CDR3 nucleotide sequence: TGTGCCAGCAGGACAGGGGCGGCGATTAATGAAAAACTGTTTTTT.

The rearrangement joins TRBV5-6 to TRBJ2-7; 15 bases are a match to TRBD2. The CDR3 is made up of 15 amino acids. Trimming removed 4 bases from V and 3 bases from J; junction bases left unmatched: 2. Germline assignment: CDR1 SGHDT and CDR2 YYEEEE. The CDR3 bases are TGTGCCAGCAGCCCGGGACTAGCGGGGGGCTACGAGCAGTACTTC. This codes for CASSPGLAGGYEQYF.

The chain employs TRBV29-1 and TRBJ1-2; the match to TRBD1 covers 8 bases. This CDR3 spans 12 amino acids. The trim removed 4 bases at V and 5 bases at J, leaving 3 bases unmatched. Germline loops: CDR1 SQVTM, CDR2 ANQGSEA. CDR3 in DNA: TGCAGCGTTGCAGGGGGCGTGTATGGCTACACCTTC. It translates to CSVAGGVYGYTF.

As DNA, the CDR3 is TGTGCCAGCAGCTTAGGCGGACAGGCGAATGAAAAACTGTTTTTT. Encoded protein: CASSLGGQANEKLFF. This chain connects TRBV7-9 to TRBJ1-4; 7 nucleotides agree with TRBD1. With 1 base clipped from V and 5 bases from J, the junction kept 4 bases outside the gene matches. This CDR3 comprises 15 residues. Germline V lookup: CDR1 SEHNR, CDR2 FQNEAQ (reference sequence).

The CDR3 sequence: CASSFGLAGSGELFF. CDR3 nucleotides: TGTGCCAGCAGCTTCGGGCTAGCGGGGAGCGGGGAGCTGTTTTTT. The chain joins TRBV7-9 to TRBJ2-2; 9 positions agree with TRBD2. The V and J ends lost 3 bases and 7 bases, in that order; junction bases with no gene match: 6. The germline V gene has CDR1 SEHNR and CDR2 FQNEAQ (reference sequence). This CDR3 is 15 amino acids long.

The V call is TRBV7-9, the J call TRBJ2-5; 11 bases align to TRBD2. The CDR3 runs 16 residues. V gave up 5 bases and J gave up 3 bases; unmatched junction bases: 8. Germline V lookup: CDR1 SEHNR, CDR2 FQNEAQ (reference sequence). The CDR3 coding sequence is TGTGCCAGCAGCCCCCGGGATAGCGGGGGGGAAGAGACCCAGTACTTC. Protein sequence: CASSPRDSGGEETQYF.

The V gene is TRBV4-3, the J gene TRBJ1-1; D is unclear. Germline V gene data show CDR1 as LGHNA and CDR2 as YSLEER. This CDR3 has 15 residues. V was clipped by 0 bases and J by 12 bases, with 20 bases between them. The CDR3 nucleotides read TGCGCCAGCAGCCAAGATCGAGCGAGCCTGGATGATACTTTCTTT. This encodes CASSQDRASLDDTFF.

The rearrangement uses TRBV5-1 and TRBJ2-5, with 14 positions matching TRBD2. The ends lost 4 bases at V and 8 bases at J; junction bases unmatched: 10. The CDR3 has 16 amino acids. Germline CDR1 SGHRS, CDR2 YFSETQ. This CDR3 is CASSRGLAGGRGTQYF. Here the CDR3 DNA reads TGCGCCAGCAGCCGTGGACTAGCGGGGGGCCGAGGCACCCAGTACTTC.

The rearrangement uses TRBV13 and TRBJ2-7; possible D gene TRBD1, 5 bases. The CDR3 covers 15 residues. CDR1 is PRHDT, CDR2 FYEKMQ, per germline (reference sequence). V was clipped by 3 bases and J by 3 bases, with 15 bases between them. CDR3 sequence: CASSLRQGNIYEQYF. The CDR3 nucleotides read TGTGCCAGCAGCTTGAGGCAGGGCAACATCTACGAGCAGTACTTC. The full variable domain, in which reference TRBV13 and TRBJ2-7 provide the parts outside the CDR3, is AAGVIQSPRHLIKEKRETATLKCYPIPRHDTVYWYQQGPGQDPQFLISFYEKMQSDKGSIPDRFSAQQFSDYHSELNMSSLELGDSALYFCASSLRQGNIYEQYFGPGTRLTVT.

The rearrangement uses TRBV7-3 and TRBJ2-1; TRBD2 is a possible D gene (7 bases). Deletions cut 6 bases from V and 2 bases from J, with 20 bases between. CDR1 SGHTA and CDR2 FQGTGA come from the germline V gene. CDR3 length: 17 residues. This CDR3 is CASSLRGGTGAYNEQFF. CDR3 DNA sequence: TGTGCCAGCAGTCTCCGCGGGGGCACGGGGGCCTACAATGAGCAGTTCTTC.

J is TRBJ2-5 and V is TRBV4-3; D possibly corresponds to TRBD1 (7 bases). This CDR3 is 17 amino acids long. Germline V gene sequence: CDR1 LGHNA, CDR2 YSLEER. The ends were cut back, 5 bases at V and 3 bases at J, with 22 bases in the middle. The CDR3 reads CASSLAGGGGIEETQYF. The DNA for the CDR3 is TGCGCCAGCAGCTTAGCAGGGGGTGGCGGGATCGAAGAGACCCAGTACTTC.

The rearrangement links TRBV5-1 to TRBJ1-2; 9 nucleotides match TRBD1. This CDR3 region has 17 residues. Germline lookup yields CDR1 SGHRS and CDR2 YFSETQ. Trimming took 4 bases from V and 6 from J; bases not matched to a gene: 16. The CDR3 coding sequence is TGCGCCAGCAGCCAGGGACAGGGCCTCCCTGGGGGTGATGGCTACACCTTC. As protein: CASSQGQGLPGGDGYTF.

This clone was seen more than once but under ten times. The chain carries TRBV4-2 and TRBJ1-6; the D is unclear. Germline loops: CDR1 LGHNA, CDR2 YNFKEQ. There are 15 residues in the CDR3. V was cut by 0 bases and J by 6 bases, with 9 bases left in between. The CDR3 protein is CASSQDVGGNSPLHF. CDR3 DNA: TGTGCCAGCAGCCAAGATGTGGGAGGTAATTCACCCCTCCACTTT.

The CDR3, as DNA: TGCGCCAGCAGTCCATTTGACAGCCCGGTCTATGGCTACACCTTC. Its translation is CASSPFDSPVYGYTF. The chain employs TRBV10-1 and TRBJ1-2; tentative D call: TRBD1 (5 bases). CDR3 length: 15 residues. Trimming removed 5 bases from V and 4 bases from J, with 17 bases in between. Germline-derived CDR1 and CDR2 are WNHNN and SYGVQD (reference sequence).

The chain recombines TRBV28 with TRBJ1-2; D is ambiguous. Trimming cost V 6 bases and J 4 bases, with 15 bases left between them. The CDR3 has 14 residues. Germline assignment: CDR1 MDHEN and CDR2 SYDVKM. CDR3 amino acids: CASSLTSHLYGYTF. The CDR3 nucleotides read TGTGCCAGCAGCCTTACTTCTCACCTCTATGGCTACACCTTC.